This TCR beta chain comes out of a study of cytomegalovirus exposure and HLA in healthy donors. The PCR had 60 Vbeta and 13 Jbeta primers. The data were produced by immunoSEQ multiplex PCR, yet TCRdb's version contains in-frame clones alone and is incomplete. This sample carries about 150,000 clones, about three quarters of them seen once, and the ten largest clones take approximately 7%. Study-wide points: Cytomegalovirus status was reportedly diagnosed by the classifier with high specificity and sensitivity. Several of the most significant clusters were apparently associated with common viral pathogens in a later analysis.

Trimming took 4 bases from V and 1 from J, leaving 10 bases between them. This CDR3 has 14 residues. Germline CDR1 is ENHRY and CDR2 is SYGVKD. For this clone: Its antigen is unknown.

The sequencing sample was made of PBMCs. The receptor was derived from a middle-aged woman in good health and CMV-seropositive. The chain is built from TRBV10-3 and TRBJ1-2; possible D gene TRBD1, 5 bases. As DNA, the CDR3 is TGTGCCATCAGTGCCCGGGGACTTAACTATGGCTACACCTTC. Translating it yields CAISARGLNYGYTF.